The T cell receptor beta chain described here comes from a study of Ad26.COV2.S vaccination and SARS-CoV-2 variants. Study information: Enrolled in COV1001, the donor was in the Ad26.COV2.S trial arm, which received the vaccine. Intramuscular Ad26.COV2.S at 5x10^10 or 1x10^11 viral particles.

Study findings and constraints: Analyses that measured TCR breadth and depth may have underestimated total T cell responses.

Clones were sequenced by immunoSEQ multiplex PCR, and TCRdb holds only the in-frame ones, with some missing. The data hold about 680,000 clones, with roughly nine tenths observed a single time. The treatment: about 20 received Ad26.COV2.S at low or high dose, single or two shots; 5 received placebo; per-sample allocation not given. Vaccine and placebo recipients were sampled on day 63 after the first injection. Donor was an adult aged 18-55 years in Boston. Germline V gene lookup returns CDR1 LGHDT and CDR2 YNNKEL (reference sequence). The CDR3 extends over 15 amino acids. The V gene lost 0 bases and the J gene lost 2 bases, with 11 bases spanning the gap. As for this clone: Its antigen is as yet unknown.

The chain couples TRBV3-1 (or the pseudogene TRBV3-2) to TRBJ2-7, with D possibly TRBD1 on 6 matching bases. The clonotype was recovered from a person between 18 and 65 years old who received the Ad26.COV2.S COVID-19 vaccine or a placebo. This specimen consisted of peripheral blood, obtained in a trial of Ad26.COV2.S vaccine versus placebo. CDR3 residues: CASSQEAGQTYEQYF. For the CDR3, the DNA is TGTGCCAGCAGCCAAGAAGCAGGACAGACCTACGAGCAGTACTTC.